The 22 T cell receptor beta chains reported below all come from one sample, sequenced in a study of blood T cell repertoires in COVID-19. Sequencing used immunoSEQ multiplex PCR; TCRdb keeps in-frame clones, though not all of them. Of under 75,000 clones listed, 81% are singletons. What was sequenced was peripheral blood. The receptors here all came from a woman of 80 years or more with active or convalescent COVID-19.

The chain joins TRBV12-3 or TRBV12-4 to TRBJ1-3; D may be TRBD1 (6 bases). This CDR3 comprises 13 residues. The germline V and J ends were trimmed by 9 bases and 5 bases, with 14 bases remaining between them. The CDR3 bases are TGTGCCAGTAAAGAACAGGGCCGAAACACCATATATTTT. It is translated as CASKEQGRNTIYF.

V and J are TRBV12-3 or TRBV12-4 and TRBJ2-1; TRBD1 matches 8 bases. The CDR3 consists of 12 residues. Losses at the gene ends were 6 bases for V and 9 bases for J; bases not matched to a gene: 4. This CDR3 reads CASRVTGAEQFF. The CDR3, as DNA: TGTGCCAGCAGAGTGACAGGGGCTGAGCAGTTCTTC.

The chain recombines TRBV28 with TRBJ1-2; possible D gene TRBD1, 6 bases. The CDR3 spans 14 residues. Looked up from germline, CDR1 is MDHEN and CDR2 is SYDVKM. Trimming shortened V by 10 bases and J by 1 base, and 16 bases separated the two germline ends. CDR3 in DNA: TGTGCCATAACCGGGACACCAAATAACTATGGCTACACCTTC. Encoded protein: CAITGTPNNYGYTF.

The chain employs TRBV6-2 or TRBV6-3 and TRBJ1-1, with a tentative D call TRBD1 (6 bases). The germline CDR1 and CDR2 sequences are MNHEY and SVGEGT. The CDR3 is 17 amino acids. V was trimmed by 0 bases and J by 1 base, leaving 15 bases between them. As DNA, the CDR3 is TGTGCCAGCAGTTACTCACGGGGGGCGCTGAAGAACACTGAAGCTTTCTTT. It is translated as CASSYSRGALKNTEAFF.

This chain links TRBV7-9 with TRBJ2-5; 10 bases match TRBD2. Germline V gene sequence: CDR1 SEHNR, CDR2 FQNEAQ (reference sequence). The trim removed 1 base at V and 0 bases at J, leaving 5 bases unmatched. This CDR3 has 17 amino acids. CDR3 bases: TGTGCCAGCAGCTTAGGGACTAGCGGAACGTACCAAGAGACCCAGTACTTC. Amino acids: CASSLGTSGTYQETQYF.

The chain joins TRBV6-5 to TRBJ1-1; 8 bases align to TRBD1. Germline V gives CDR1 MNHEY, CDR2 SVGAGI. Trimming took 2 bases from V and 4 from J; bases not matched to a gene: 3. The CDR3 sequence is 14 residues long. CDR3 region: CASSYAGQVTEAFF. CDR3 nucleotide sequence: TGTGCCAGCAGTTACGCGGGACAGGTCACTGAAGCTTTCTTT.

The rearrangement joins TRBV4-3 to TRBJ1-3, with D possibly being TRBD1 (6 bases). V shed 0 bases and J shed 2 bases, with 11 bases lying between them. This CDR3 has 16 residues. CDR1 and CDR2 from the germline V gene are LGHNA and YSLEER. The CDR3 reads CASSQERPGAGNTIYF. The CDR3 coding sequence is TGCGCCAGCAGCCAAGAACGGCCAGGGGCTGGAAACACCATATATTTT.

DNA for the CDR3: TGTGCCAGCAGTTGGAGTCTAGCCCTGCACGAGCAGTACTTC. This translates into CASSWSLALHEQYF. The V call is TRBV6-2 or TRBV6-3, the J call TRBJ2-7, with D possibly TRBD2 on 5 matching bases. V lost 4 bases, J lost 5 bases, and 15 bases lay in between. CDR3 size: 14 residues. The germline V gene has CDR1 MNHEY and CDR2 SVGEGT.

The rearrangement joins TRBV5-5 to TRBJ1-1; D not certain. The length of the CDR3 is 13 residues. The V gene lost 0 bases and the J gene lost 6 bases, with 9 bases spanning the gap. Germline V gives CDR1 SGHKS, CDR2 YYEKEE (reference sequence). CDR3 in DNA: TGTGCCAGCAGCTTGGAGGCAGGCTCTGAAGCTTTCTTT. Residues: CASSLEAGSEAFF.

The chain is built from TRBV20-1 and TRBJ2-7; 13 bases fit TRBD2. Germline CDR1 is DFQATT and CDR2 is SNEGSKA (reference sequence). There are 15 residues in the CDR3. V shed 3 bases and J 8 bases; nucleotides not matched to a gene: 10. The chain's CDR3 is CSASGTSGDSLKQYF. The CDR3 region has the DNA TGCAGTGCTAGTGGGACTAGCGGGGACTCCCTAAAGCAGTACTTC.

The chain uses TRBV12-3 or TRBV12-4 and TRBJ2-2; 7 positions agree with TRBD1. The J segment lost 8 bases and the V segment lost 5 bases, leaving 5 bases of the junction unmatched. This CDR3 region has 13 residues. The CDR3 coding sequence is TGTGCCAGCAGTCAACAGGGGTCTGGGGAGCTGTTTTTT. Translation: CASSQQGSGELFF.

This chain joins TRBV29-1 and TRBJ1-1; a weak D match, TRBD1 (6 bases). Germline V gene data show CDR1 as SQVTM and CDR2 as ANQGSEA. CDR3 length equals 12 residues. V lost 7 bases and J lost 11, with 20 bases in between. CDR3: CSADRLKLDAFF. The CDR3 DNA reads TGCAGCGCTGACAGGCTGAAGCTTGATGCTTTCTTT.

As DNA, the CDR3 is TGTGCCAGCGGGCGCGAGCAGTACTTC. Its translation: CASGREQYF. J is TRBJ2-7 and V is TRBV6-6; unclear D gene. The CDR3 is made up of 9 amino acids. Trimming removed 8 bases at V and 6 bases at J, with 5 bases between. The germline gives CDR1 MNHNY, CDR2 SVGAGI (reference sequence).

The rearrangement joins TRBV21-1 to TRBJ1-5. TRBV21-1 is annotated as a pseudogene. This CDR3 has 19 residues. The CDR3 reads CASSKGGDDAGRLGQPQHF. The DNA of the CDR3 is TGTGCCAGCAGCAAAGGTGGGGATGATGCAGGGAGGTTGGGTCAGCCCCAGCATTTT.

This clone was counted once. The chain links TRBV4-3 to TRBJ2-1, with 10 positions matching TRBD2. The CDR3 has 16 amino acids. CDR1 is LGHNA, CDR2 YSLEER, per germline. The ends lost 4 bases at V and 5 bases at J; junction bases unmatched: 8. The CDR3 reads CASSPSSGGANNEQFF. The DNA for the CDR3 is TGCGCCAGCAGCCCCTCAAGCGGGGGGGCTAACAATGAGCAGTTCTTC.

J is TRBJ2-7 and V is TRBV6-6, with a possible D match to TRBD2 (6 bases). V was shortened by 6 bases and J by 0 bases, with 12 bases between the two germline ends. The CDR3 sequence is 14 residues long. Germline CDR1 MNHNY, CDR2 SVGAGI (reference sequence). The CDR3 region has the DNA TGTGCCAGCAGGGGGACTGAGTTCTCCTACGAGCAGTACTTC. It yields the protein CASRGTEFSYEQYF.

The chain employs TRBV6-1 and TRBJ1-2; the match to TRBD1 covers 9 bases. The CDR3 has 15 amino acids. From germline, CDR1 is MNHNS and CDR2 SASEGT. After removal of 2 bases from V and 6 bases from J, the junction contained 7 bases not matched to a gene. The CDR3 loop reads CASSEMVGTGHGYTF. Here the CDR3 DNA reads TGTGCCAGCAGTGAAATGGTTGGGACAGGGCATGGCTACACCTTC.

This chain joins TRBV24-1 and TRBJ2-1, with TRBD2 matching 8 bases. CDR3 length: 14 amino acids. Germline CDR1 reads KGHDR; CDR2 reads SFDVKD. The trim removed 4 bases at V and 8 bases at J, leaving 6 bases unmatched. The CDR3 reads CATSDRTSIDEQFF. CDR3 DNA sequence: TGTGCCACCAGTGACCGGACTAGCATCGATGAGCAGTTCTTC.

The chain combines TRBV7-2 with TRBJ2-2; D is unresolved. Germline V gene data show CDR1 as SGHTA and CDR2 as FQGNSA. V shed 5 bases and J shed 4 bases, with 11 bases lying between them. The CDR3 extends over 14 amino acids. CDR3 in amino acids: CASSLETGTGELFF. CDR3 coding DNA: TGTGCCAGCAGCCTTGAGACTGGCACCGGGGAGCTGTTTTTT.

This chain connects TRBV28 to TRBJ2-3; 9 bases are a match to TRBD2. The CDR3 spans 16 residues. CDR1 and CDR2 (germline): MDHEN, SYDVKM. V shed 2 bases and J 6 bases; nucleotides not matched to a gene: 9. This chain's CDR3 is CASSLIGGGGPDTQYF. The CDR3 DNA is TGTGCCAGCAGTTTAATTGGCGGGGGGGGGCCGGATACGCAGTATTTT.

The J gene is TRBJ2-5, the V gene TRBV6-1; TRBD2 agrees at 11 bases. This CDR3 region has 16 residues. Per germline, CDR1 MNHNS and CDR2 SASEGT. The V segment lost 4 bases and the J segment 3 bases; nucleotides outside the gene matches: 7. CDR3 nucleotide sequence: TGTGCCAGCAGTGCGGGGGCTAGCGGGGGGAAAGAGACCCAGTACTTC. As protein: CASSAGASGGKETQYF.

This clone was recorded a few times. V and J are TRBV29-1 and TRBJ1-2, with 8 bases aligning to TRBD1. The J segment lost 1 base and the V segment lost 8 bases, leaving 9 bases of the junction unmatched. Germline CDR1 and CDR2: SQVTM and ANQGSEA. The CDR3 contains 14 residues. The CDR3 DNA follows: TGCAGCATTGGGCGGACAGGGAATAACTATGGCTACACCTTC. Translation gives CSIGRTGNNYGYTF.